Listed here are 3 T cell receptor beta chains from one sample, sequenced in a study of early T cells in non-severe SARS-CoV-2 infection. TCRdb re-derived calls from the 5' RACE reads in MiXCR, one entry per CDR3 protein. The profile covers tens of thousands of distinct CDR3 sequences, with under 15% appearing a single time and approximately 6% taken by the ten largest. The sequencing input was whole blood. Source of these receptors: an adult who was a healthcare worker with PCR-confirmed SARS-CoV-2 infection or an uninfected control (not recorded which).

This rearrangement joins TRBV7-8 to TRBJ2-7; 8 bases map to TRBD1. Germline lookup yields CDR1 SGHVS and CDR2 FQNEAQ. The CDR3 extends over 13 amino acids. With 2 bases clipped from V and 9 bases from J, the junction kept 6 bases outside the gene matches. The CDR3 region is CASSLSRGTGQYF. The CDR3 nucleotides are TGTGCCAGCAGCTTATCCCGGGGGACAGGGCAGTACTTC.

This clonotype was detected ten times or more. The V gene is TRBV12-3 or TRBV12-4, the J gene TRBJ2-7; TRBD1 aligns across 9 bases. The CDR3 totals 14 residues. V was clipped by 2 bases and J by 5 bases; unmatched bases: 4. The CDR3 nucleotides read TGTGCCAGCAGTTTAATGGGACAGGGCCACGAGCAGTACTTC. Amino acid sequence: CASSLMGQGHEQYF.

V gene TRBV19 combines with J gene TRBJ2-5; D ambiguous. The germline V gene encodes CDR1 LNHDA and CDR2 SQIVND (reference sequence). Trimming cost V 3 bases and J 7 bases, with 15 bases left between them. The CDR3 sequence is 14 residues long. The CDR3 sequence is CASSISPLVTTQYF. The CDR3 nucleotides read TGTGCCAGTAGTATTTCACCCTTGGTAACGACCCAGTACTTC.